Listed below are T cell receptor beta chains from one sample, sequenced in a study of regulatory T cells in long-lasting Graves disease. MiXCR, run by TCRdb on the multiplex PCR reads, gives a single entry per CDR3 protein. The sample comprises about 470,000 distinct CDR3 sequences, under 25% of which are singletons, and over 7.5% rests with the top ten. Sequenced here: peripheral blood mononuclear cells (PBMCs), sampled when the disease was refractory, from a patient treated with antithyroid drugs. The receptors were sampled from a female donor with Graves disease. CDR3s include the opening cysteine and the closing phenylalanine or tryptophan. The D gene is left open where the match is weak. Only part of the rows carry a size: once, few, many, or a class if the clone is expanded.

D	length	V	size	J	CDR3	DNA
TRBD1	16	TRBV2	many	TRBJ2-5	CASRRPTGGVRVTQYF	TGTGCCAGCAGAAGACCCACAGGGGGCGTGAGGGTGACCCAGTACTTC
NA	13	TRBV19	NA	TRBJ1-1	CASQMSGSTEAFF	TGTGCCAGTCAAATGTCCGGGAGCACTGAAGCTTTCTTT
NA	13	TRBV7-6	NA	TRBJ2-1	CASSLGVPDSRFF	TGTGCCAGCAGCTTAGGCGTACCGGACAGTCGGTTCTTC
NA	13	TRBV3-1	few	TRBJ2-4	CASSPPGWYIQYF	TGTGCCAGCAGCCCGCCGGGCTGGTACATTCAGTACTTC
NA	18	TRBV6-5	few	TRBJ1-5	CASSSPLESGFSNQPQHF	TGTGCCAGCAGTTCTCCCCTCGAATCAGGGTTTAGCAATCAGCCCCAGCATTTT
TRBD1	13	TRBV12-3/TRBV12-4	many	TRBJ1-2	CASSRQGADGYTF	TGTGCCAGCAGCCGACAGGGGGCGGATGGCTACACCTTC
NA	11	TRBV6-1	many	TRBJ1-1	CASSDGVAAFF	TGTGCCAGCAGTGATGGGGTGGCAGCTTTCTTT
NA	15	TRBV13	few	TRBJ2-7	CASSHGPGSAYEQYF	TGTGCCAGCAGCCATGGCCCGGGGTCCGCCTACGAGCAGTACTTC
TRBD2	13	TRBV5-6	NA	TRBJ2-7	CASRRPGGVEQYF	TGTGCCAGCAGGCGCCCGGGGGGGGTCGAGCAGTACTTC
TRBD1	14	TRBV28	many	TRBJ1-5	CAATGTYSNQPQHF	TGTGCCGCGACAGGGACATATAGCAATCAGCCCCAGCATTTT
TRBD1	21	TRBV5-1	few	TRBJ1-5	CASSFPHGGDRGCYSNQPQHF	TGCGCCAGCAGCTTCCCCCACGGGGGGGACAGGGGGTGTTATAGCAATCAGCCCCAGCATTTT
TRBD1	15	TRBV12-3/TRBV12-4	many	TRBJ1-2	CASSLPTGGLDGYTF	TGTGCCAGCAGTTTACCGACAGGGGGACTAGATGGCTACACCTTC
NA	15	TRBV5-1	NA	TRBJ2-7	CASSLWFRSRYKQYF	TGCGCCAGCAGCTTGTGGTTTCGATCCAGATACAAGCAGTACTTC
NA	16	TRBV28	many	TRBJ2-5	CASSLASMGQVETQYF	TGTGCCAGCAGTTTGGCCTCTATGGGGCAGGTGGAGACCCAGTACTTC
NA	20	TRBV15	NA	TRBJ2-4	CATSRAGYGREFGAKNIQYF	TGTGCCACCAGCAGAGCAGGCTACGGACGGGAGTTCGGGGCCAAAAACATTCAGTACTTC
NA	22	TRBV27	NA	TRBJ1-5	CASSSPPSLCFDTAGYNQPQHF	TGTGCCAGCAGTTCACCCCCAAGTTTATGTTTTGATACCGCAGGCTACAATCAGCCCCAGCATTTT
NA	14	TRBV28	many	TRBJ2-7	CASSPKIQLDEQYF	TGTGCCAGCAGTCCCAAGATACAGCTCGACGAGCAGTACTTC
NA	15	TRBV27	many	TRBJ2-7	CASSLSTQNSYEQYF	TGTGCCAGCAGTTTATCGACCCAGAACTCCTACGAGCAGTACTTC
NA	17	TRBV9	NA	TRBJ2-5	CASSARAPLQRGETQYF	TGTGCCAGCAGCGCACGTGCCCCTCTACAGAGGGGAGAGACCCAGTACTTC
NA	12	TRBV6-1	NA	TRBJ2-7	CASRETFLEQYF	TGTGCCAGCCGTGAGACTTTCTTGGAGCAGTACTTC
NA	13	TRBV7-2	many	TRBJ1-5	CASSSQVDQPQHF	TGTGCCAGCAGCTCTCAGGTGGATCAGCCCCAGCATTTT
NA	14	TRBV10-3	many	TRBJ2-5	CAISERTVQETQYF	TGTGCCATCAGTGAAAGGACAGTCCAAGAGACCCAGTACTTC
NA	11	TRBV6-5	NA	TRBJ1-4	CASSSTGKLFF	TGTGCCAGCAGTTCCACAGGGAAACTGTTTTTT
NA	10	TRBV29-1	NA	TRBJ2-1	CSVWDNEQFF	TGCAGCGTCTGGGACAATGAGCAGTTCTTC
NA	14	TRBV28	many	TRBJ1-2	CASSLSLVVYGYTF	TGTGCCAGCAGTTTGTCGCTAGTCGTCTATGGCTACACCTTC
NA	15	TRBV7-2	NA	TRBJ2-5	CADSQGTTLQETQYF	TGTGCCGACAGCCAAGGGACAACCCTCCAAGAGACCCAGTACTTC
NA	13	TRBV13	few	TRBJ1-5	CASSFGDGQPQHF	TGTGCCAGCAGCTTCGGGGACGGCCAGCCCCAGCATTTT
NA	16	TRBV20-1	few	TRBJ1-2	CSARPRRRLTNYGYTF	TGCAGTGCTAGACCCCGTCGAAGACTGACTAACTATGGCTACACCTTC
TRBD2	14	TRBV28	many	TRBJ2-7	CASSRTSGAYEQYF	TGTGCCAGCAGCCGGACTAGCGGAGCCTACGAGCAGTACTTC
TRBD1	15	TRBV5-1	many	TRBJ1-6	CASSLAGGIYSPLHF	TGCGCCAGCAGCTTGGCAGGGGGGATCTATTCACCCCTCCACTTT
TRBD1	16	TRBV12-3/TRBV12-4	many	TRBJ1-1	CASSASGTGANTEAFF	TGTGCCAGCAGTGCGTCCGGGACAGGGGCGAACACTGAAGCTTTCTTT
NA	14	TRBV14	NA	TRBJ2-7	CASSQVNTIYEQYF	TGTGCCAGCAGCCAAGTTAACACCATCTACGAGCAGTACTTC
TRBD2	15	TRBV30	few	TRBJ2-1	CAWSGVGRAYNEQFF	TGTGCCTGGAGTGGAGTCGGGAGGGCCTACAATGAGCAGTTCTTC
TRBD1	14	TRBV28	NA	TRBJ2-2	CASTSFTGAGELFF	TGTGCCAGCACCTCCTTTACAGGGGCCGGGGAGCTGTTTTTT
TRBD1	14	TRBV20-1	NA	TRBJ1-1	CSAAGTAGNTEAFF	TGCAGTGCGGCCGGGACAGCCGGAAACACTGAAGCTTTCTTT
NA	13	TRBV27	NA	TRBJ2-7	CASSYRIAYEQYF	TGTGCCAGCAGTTACAGGATCGCCTACGAGCAGTACTTC
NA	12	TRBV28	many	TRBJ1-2	CAAFERGNGYTF	TGTGCAGCCTTTGAGAGGGGTAATGGCTACACCTTC
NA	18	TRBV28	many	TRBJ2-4	CASSLLGDPFLAKNIQYF	TGTGCCAGCAGTTTACTGGGGGACCCGTTCTTAGCCAAAAACATTCAGTACTTC
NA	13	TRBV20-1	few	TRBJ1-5	CSVWAEINQPQHF	TGCAGTGTTTGGGCAGAAATCAATCAGCCCCAGCATTTT
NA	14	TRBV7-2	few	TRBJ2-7	CASSLSPQGYEQYF	TGTGCCAGCAGCTTAAGTCCCCAGGGCTACGAGCAGTACTTC
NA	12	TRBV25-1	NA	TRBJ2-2	CASSESAGELFF	TGTGCCAGCAGTGAATCCGCCGGGGAGCTGTTTTTT
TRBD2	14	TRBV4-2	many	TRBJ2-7	CASSQDGTSFEQYF	TGTGCCAGCAGCCAAGACGGGACTAGCTTTGAGCAGTACTTC
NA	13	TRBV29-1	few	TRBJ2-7	CSVTRQGSYEQYF	TGCAGCGTTACAAGGCAGGGCTCCTACGAGCAGTACTTC
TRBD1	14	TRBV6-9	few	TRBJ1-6	CASSSDRDNSPLHF	TGTGCCAGCAGTTCGGACAGGGATAATTCACCCCTCCACTTT
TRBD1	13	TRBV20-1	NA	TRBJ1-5	CSAREQGDQPQHF	TGCAGTGCTAGAGAACAGGGGGATCAGCCCCAGCATTTT
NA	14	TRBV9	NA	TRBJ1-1	CASSVALVGTEAFF	TGTGCCAGCAGCGTAGCGTTAGTGGGGACTGAAGCTTTCTTT